This T cell receptor (beta chain) comes out of a study of blood T cell repertoires in COVID-19 (dated by TCRdb to 2018 to 2020). Study-wide context: The collaborator samples originated in the United States, Italy and Spain and spanned the acute and convalescent phases of COVID-19. A freely available public database, intended as a resource for researchers studying the immune response to SARS-CoV-2, is where the repertoires were released. Subjects who had been exposed to COVID-19, were actively infected with it, or had recovered from it provided the deeply sampled blood TCRbeta repertoires that made up the dataset. The material from the prospective study consisted of cDNA or gDNA derived from T cells, B-cell-depleted T cells, or PBMCs. The samples were drawn from two sources: the first 160 participants of the ongoing ImmuneRACE study, and 1,000 to 1,500 subjects contributed by 6 global collaborators. HLA class I and class II types, where available, came from metadata supplied by the sample provider rather than from assay-based typing. A de-identified subject ID, COVID-19 status, age in years and sex were almost always included in the sample metadata. Beyond this particular receptor, the publication reports: Clinical and demographic metadata were provided uncurated, with the amount varying by source and participant.

The CDR3 measures 14 amino acids from cysteine to phenylalanine. Just CDR3 DNA is preserved here, 42 bases in frame from base 1. In the germline V gene (reference sequence), CDR1 corresponds to LNHDA and CDR2 to SQIVND. V loses 5 bases, J loses 6 bases, and the germline ends lie 14 bases apart. Concerning this clone itself: It has no known antigen specificity. The sample holds no much larger clone one base away, and base qualities are not on file.

Whole blood was collected in K2EDTA tubes by collaborating institutions according to the institutions' own protocols. For TCRbeta analysis, collaborator samples were shipped as frozen whole blood, as isolated PBMCs, or as DNA extracted from either sample type. The immunoSEQ Assay, a bias-controlled multiplex PCR, was used to amplify TCRbeta CDR3 regions from genomic DNA. For the original study's pipeline: Nucleated cell counts per sample were estimated from amplification of reference gene primers within the assay. To quantify the absolute abundance of each unique TCRbeta CDR3 rearrangement, sequence reads were collapsed and filtered. For each sample, productive Simpson clonality was calculated by taking the square root of Simpson's diversity index across productive rearrangements. This immuneACCESS table, as held by TCRdb, lists in-frame sequences with V and J called but not all clones. Of the missing ones, under half trace to an unresolved V gene in checked studies; the others have no known cause. Clone size and V and J calls were adopted from that table, with D and trimming inferred from the DNA. Within this sample are about 270,000 clones, with around nine tenths of them counted one time only. Of the sample, approximately 9% is held by the ten largest clones.

The chain is made from TRBV19 and TRBJ1-3, and TRBD1 may be the D gene, going by 6 matching bases. Material: peripheral blood. The TCR originated in a man between 40 and 49 years old with active or convalescent COVID-19. Here is the DNA: TGTGCCAGTAGTTGGGACACCCTACAAAACACCATATATTTT. It codes for CASSWDTLQNTIYF. Reference TRBV19 and TRBJ1-3 genes cover what lies past the CDR3, so the full variable domain is DGGITQSPKYLFRKEGQNVTLSCEQNLNHDAMYWYRQDPGQGLRLIYYSQIVNDFQKGDIAEGYSVSREKKESFPLTVTSAQKNPTAFYLCASSWDTLQNTIYFGEGSWLTVV.